The 9 T cell receptor beta chains below come from one sample, sequenced in a study of shared clonotypes between healthy human individuals. The naive CD8 population came from CD45RO-negative cells selected for CCR7, without terminally differentiated effector memory CD45RA+ cells. The protocol was immunoSEQ multiplex PCR, while the TCRdb copy is restricted to in-frame clones and leaves out a portion. Of some 2 million clones listed, roughly 94% are singletons. The sequenced sample consisted of naive CD8+ T cells sorted from blood. All receptors derive from a man between 18 and 35 years old in good health.

V and J are TRBV27 and TRBJ1-4, with 8 positions matching TRBD1. This CDR3 has 15 residues. The germline V gene encodes CDR1 MNHEY and CDR2 SMNVEV (reference sequence). V trimming: 3 bases; J trimming: 8 bases; junction bases outside the gene matches: 8. The CDR3 nucleotides read TGTGCCAGCAGTTTCGGGACAGGCCAAGGGGAAAAACTGTTTTTT. Its translation: CASSFGTGQGEKLFF.

The chain joins TRBV9 to TRBJ1-2; no clear D. This CDR3 has 15 residues. The ends were cut back, 6 bases at V and 2 bases at J, with 17 bases in the middle. Germline CDR1 reads SGDLS; CDR2 reads YYNGEE. CDR3 region: CASTPGTGSNYGYTF. The CDR3 region has the DNA TGTGCCAGCACCCCCGGTACGGGGAGCAACTATGGCTACACCTTC.

The V and J genes are TRBV19 and TRBJ2-7; 9 bases match TRBD1. J lost 0 bases, V lost 8 bases, and 8 bases had no gene match. There are 15 residues in the CDR3. The germline CDR1 and CDR2 sequences are LNHDA and SQIVND (reference sequence). CDR3: CASRDRAYLSYEQYF. CDR3 DNA sequence: TGTGCCAGTCGGGACAGGGCCTATCTCTCCTACGAGCAGTACTTC.

The chain recombines TRBV27 with TRBJ2-1, with TRBD2 matching 11 bases. J gave up 4 bases and V 6 bases, and 5 bases lay outside the gene matches. CDR1 and CDR2 from the germline V gene are MNHEY and SMNVEV (reference sequence). This CDR3 spans 15 amino acids. In DNA, the CDR3 is TGTGCCAGCAGAAAACTAGCGGGGGTTTACAATGAGCAGTTCTTC. Protein sequence: CASRKLAGVYNEQFF.

This rearrangement joins TRBV28 to TRBJ1-5; D uncertain. V was cut by 3 bases and J by 6 bases, with 6 bases left in between. Per germline, CDR1 MDHEN and CDR2 SYDVKM. This CDR3 contains 12 residues. In DNA form, the CDR3 reads TGTGCCAGCAGTTTCGGCGCTCAGCCCCAGCATTTT. Protein product: CASSFGAQPQHF.

The CDR3 nucleotides are TGCGCCAGCAGCCCCTCAAGCTCTGGGGCCAACGTCCTGACTTTC. It specifies CASSPSSSGANVLTF. This sequence joins TRBV4-3 and TRBJ2-6; D uncertain. The CDR3 has 15 amino acids. Trimming removed 4 bases from V and 0 bases from J, with 7 bases in between. CDR1 and CDR2 from the germline V gene are LGHNA and YSLEER.

This chain connects TRBV12-5 to TRBJ2-1, with 11 bases lining up with TRBD2. V was pared by 6 bases and J by 5 bases, with 6 bases of the junction left unmatched. Germline CDR1 is LGHNT and CDR2 is FRNRAP. The CDR3 length is 15 residues. The CDR3 region has the DNA TGTGCTAGTGGCCATGGACTAGCGGGCAACAATGAGCAGTTCTTC. Its translation: CASGHGLAGNNEQFF.

The V call is TRBV19, the J call TRBJ1-5; D remains unclear. Germline-derived CDR1 and CDR2 are LNHDA and SQIVND (reference sequence). The CDR3 sequence is 12 residues long. V lost 4 bases, J lost 4 bases, and 5 bases lay in between. As DNA, the CDR3 is TGTGCCAGTAGTAGATGGAATCAGCCCCAGCATTTT. It translates to CASSRWNQPQHF.

The CDR3 here is CASSSEDVLGYTF. CDR3 sequence (DNA): TGTGCCAGCAGCTCAGAGGACGTCTTAGGCTACACCTTC. This chain links TRBV7-9 with TRBJ1-2; D gene unclear. This CDR3 has 13 residues. Germline values: CDR1 SEHNR, CDR2 FQNEAQ (reference sequence). Trimming left V 4 bases short and J 8 bases short, with 14 bases between.